These 5 T cell receptor beta chains share one sample of origin, sequenced in a study of regulatory T cells in long-lasting Graves disease (dated by TCRdb to the early 2020s). Taken with the paper, the label for time point translates to: persistent/refractory GD, antithyroid drugs over 5 years with positive TRAb. For both TCR sequencing and RNA sequencing, RNA was extracted from PBMCs using TRIzol. The library was produced with multiplex PCR. Sequencing relied on an Illumina HiSeq 4000. iRepertoire HTBI primers and Arm-PCR amplification of CDR3 regions were used to construct TCR beta libraries. TCRdb reanalyzed the raw reads on its own, using fastp at Q25 for trimming and MiXCR for clone calling, and kept in-frame beta chains. Identical CDR3 protein sequences are pooled into one entry, listed with their most common genes and DNA. The sample yields about 470,000 distinct CDR3 sequences; approximately 21% were counted once. The ten largest clones represent more than 6% of the sample.

Sample: peripheral blood mononuclear cells (PBMCs), taken when the disease was refractory, from a patient treated with antithyroid drugs. All receptors derive from a female donor with Graves disease.

This clonotype was seen many times. The V call is TRBV6-1, the J call TRBJ1-1; maybe TRBD1 (6 bases). This CDR3 has 14 amino acids. Germline values: CDR1 MNHNS, CDR2 SASEGT. With 8 bases removed from V and 3 bases from J, the gap between germline ends came to 16 bases. The CDR3 sequence is CASASTGSDTEAFF. DNA of the CDR3: TGTGCCAGCGCATCGACAGGTTCCGACACTGAAGCTTTCTTT.

Ten or more counts support this clonotype. The rearrangement links TRBV28 to TRBJ2-7; either TRBD1 or TRBD2 may fit D (5 bases each). Trimming left V 5 bases short and J 4 bases short, with 12 bases between. Germline CDR1 reads MDHEN; CDR2 reads SYDVKM. The CDR3 sequence is 13 residues long. The CDR3 DNA sequence: TGTGCCAGCAGTCCTGGGACCCAATACGAGCAGTACTTC. Encoded protein: CASSPGTQYEQYF.

This clonotype was counted a few times. This chain connects TRBV20-1 to TRBJ2-2; no firm D call. Trimming cost V 3 bases and J 2 bases, with 7 bases left between them. Germline CDR1 is DFQATT and CDR2 is SNEGSKA (reference sequence). The CDR3 runs 13 residues. CDR3 coding DNA: TGCAGTGCTAGGGCTTCCAACACCGGGGAGCTGTTTTTT. Translated, it gives CSARASNTGELFF.

In this sample, this clonotype turned up once. The chain couples TRBV7-9 to TRBJ1-5; 9 bases align to TRBD1. CDR1 is SEHNR, CDR2 FQNEAQ, per germline (reference sequence). There are 15 residues in the CDR3. The V segment lost 5 bases and the J segment 5 bases; nucleotides outside the gene matches: 7. CDR3 loop: CASSIGTGSDQPQHF. CDR3 nucleotides: TGTGCCAGCAGCATTGGGACAGGGTCAGATCAGCCCCAGCATTTT.

In this sample, this clonotype turned up many times. The CDR3 region has the DNA TGTGCCAGCAGTTACTCGATGGGGATTAATGAAAAACTGTTTTTT. Amino acid sequence: CASSYSMGINEKLFF. This chain connects TRBV6-5 to TRBJ1-4; D not resolved. From germline, CDR1 is MNHEY and CDR2 SVGAGI. The V end was cut by 0 bases, the J end by 4 bases, with 9 bases between. CDR3 length: 15 amino acids.